This TCR beta chain was identified during a study of Graves' ophthalmopathy and Graves' hyperthyroidism. Study overall: Stable hyperthyroidism was defined by absence of ophthalmopathy within 18 months of follow-up. The study, taken as a whole, reports: Ophthalmopathy progression predictions by the model showed roughly 77% specificity and over 60% sensitivity. Clonotypes were expanded in thyroid at above 0.001 frequency, and most also appeared in blood.

RNA transcripts provided the template for amplifying TCR beta CDR3 regions. After a first-round RT-PCR with HTBI primers, a second-round multiplex PCR was run. MiXCR, run by TCRdb on the multiplex PCR reads, gives a single entry per CDR3 protein. The sample carries over a million distinct CDR3 sequences, about 36% recorded once. CDR3 length: 15 residues. Germline CDR1 and CDR2: MNHNY and SVGAGI (reference sequence). V gave up 10 bases and J gave up 0 bases, with 18 bases separating them. Notes on this clonotype: Its matching antigen is unknown. This may arise from a read error, as a much more abundant clone is one base away.

The chain has TRBV6-6 and TRBJ1-2; possible D gene TRBD1, 5 bases. This sequence originates from an adult man with Graves' hyperthyroidism. Sequenced material: peripheral blood or thyroid tissue (not recorded which). CDR3 nucleotides: TGTGCCAACCTGGGGGGGGTGATGGCTAACTATGGCTACACCTTC. As protein: CANLGGVMANYGYTF.